These 13 T cell receptor beta chains came from one sample sequenced in a study of OX40 agonist ivuxolimab in advanced cancers. Profiling relied on immunoSEQ multiplex PCR, and the TCRdb table lists in-frame clones only, not all of them. The sample lists fewer than 100,000 clones; about 80% were seen once. The sequencing used CD4+ or CD8+ T cells sorted from blood, collected in a trial of the OX40 agonist ivuxolimab. The receptors derive from an adult with an advanced solid tumor such as melanoma, head and neck, liver or kidney cancer.

The chain recombines TRBV27 with TRBJ2-5, with 13 bases lining up with TRBD2. This CDR3 region has 16 residues. Germline V gene data show CDR1 as MNHEY and CDR2 as SMNVEV (reference sequence). V lost 5 bases to trimming and J lost 2 bases; unmatched junction nucleotides: 5. The CDR3 spells CASSPRTSGGQETQYF. Written as DNA, the CDR3 is TGTGCCAGCAGTCCTAGGACTAGCGGGGGACAAGAGACCCAGTACTTC.

This clone has just a few counts. The rearrangement joins TRBV7-7 to TRBJ2-1; 10 bases line up with TRBD2. With V trimmed by 5 bases and J by 4 bases, 17 bases remained unmatched. In germline, CDR1 is SSHAT, CDR2 FNYEAQ (reference sequence). The CDR3 length is 19 residues. CDR3 coding DNA: TGTGCCAGCAGCGCACGTCCAGCGGGAGGGCCGGGGGGATACAATGAGCAGTTCTTC. It is translated as CASSARPAGGPGGYNEQFF.

This clone was detected once. The chain couples TRBV23-1 to TRBJ2-1; 7 bases align to TRBD1. TRBV23-1 is an open reading frame, and its role is uncertain. This CDR3 comprises 14 residues. With 4 bases clipped from V and 1 base from J, the junction kept 1 base outside the gene matches. The CDR3 nucleotides read TGCGCCAGCAGTCCCAGGGGGTCCTACAATGAGCAGTTCTTC. Amino acids: CASSPRGSYNEQFF.

The chain links TRBV5-1 to TRBJ2-1; 8 nucleotides line up with TRBD2. This CDR3 region has 15 residues. With V trimmed by 4 bases and J by 2 bases, 5 bases remained unmatched. CDR1 and CDR2 (germline): SGHRS, YFSETQ. CDR3 region: CASSANSGAYNEQFF. The CDR3 DNA is TGCGCCAGCAGCGCAAATAGCGGGGCCTACAATGAGCAGTTCTTC.

The V and J genes are TRBV5-1 and TRBJ2-5, with D perhaps given as TRBD1 or TRBD2 (6 bases each). The ends were cut back, 4 bases at V and 1 base at J, with 8 bases in the middle. Germline values: CDR1 SGHRS, CDR2 YFSETQ. CDR3 length: 13 amino acids. The CDR3 region has the DNA TGCGCCAGCAGCCCGGGGGCCCAAGAGACCCAGTACTTC. Residues: CASSPGAQETQYF.

This chain uses TRBV5-4 with TRBJ2-1; D remains ambiguous. The germline V and J ends were trimmed by 2 bases and 2 bases, with 8 bases remaining between them. The CDR3 is 14 amino acids. The germline V gene has CDR1 SGHNT and CDR2 YYREEE (reference sequence). The CDR3 DNA reads as TGTGCCAGCAGCTTACCGGTTGCCTACAATGAGCAGTTCTTC. Translated, it gives CASSLPVAYNEQFF.

The chain has TRBV10-3 and TRBJ1-5; D is possibly TRBD1 (5 bases). The CDR3 loop spans 15 amino acids. Germline V gives CDR1 ENHRY, CDR2 SYGVKD. V lost 3 bases and J lost 0, with 9 bases in between. CDR3 in DNA: TGTGCCATCAGTGAATCGGGGGGTAGCAATCAGCCCCAGCATTTT. Residues: CAISESGGSNQPQHF.

The chain employs TRBV6-1 and TRBJ2-2; D is ambiguous. CDR1 is MNHNS, CDR2 SASEGT, per germline. The CDR3 has 14 amino acids. Deletions cut 7 bases from V and 3 bases from J, with 12 bases between. Written as DNA, the CDR3 is TGTGCCAGCATGCGAGACCGGGACACCGGGGAGCTGTTTTTT. Residues: CASMRDRDTGELFF.

V is TRBV5-1 and J is TRBJ1-2, with TRBD1 matching 7 bases. This CDR3 comprises 15 residues. J gave up 0 bases and V 4 bases, and 6 bases lay outside the gene matches. Per the germline V gene, CDR1 is SGHRS and CDR2 is YFSETQ. In DNA, the CDR3 is TGCGCCAGCAGCCTCGGGACAGTTACTAACTATGGCTACACCTTC. Protein product: CASSLGTVTNYGYTF.

CDR3 bases: TGTGCCAGCAGGTTAGGAGGGAGTAAAGATGGCTACACCTTC. Encoded protein: CASRLGGSKDGYTF. V gene TRBV6-1 combines with J gene TRBJ1-2; no firm D call. V lost 6 bases and J lost 6, with 17 bases in between. This CDR3 is built from 14 residues. Germline V gives CDR1 MNHNS, CDR2 SASEGT.

This chain links TRBV7-3 with TRBJ2-3; the match to TRBD2 covers 8 bases. The V gene's germline CDR1 is SGHTA and CDR2 FQGTGA. This CDR3 comprises 14 residues. J was trimmed by 6 bases and V by 5 bases; bases with no gene match: 7. The DNA of the CDR3 is TGTGCCAGCAGCCTATCTAGCGGGTCGGATACGCAGTATTTT. Translation gives CASSLSSGSDTQYF.

The chain carries TRBV28 and TRBJ2-7, with D maybe TRBD2 (6 bases). V was trimmed by 3 bases and J by 6 bases, leaving 15 bases between them. Germline loops: CDR1 MDHEN, CDR2 SYDVKM. This CDR3 has 14 amino acids. CDR3 loop: CASSFGGTISEQYF. CDR3 nucleotides: TGTGCCAGCAGTTTTGGGGGGACGATTTCCGAGCAGTACTTC. The full variable domain, completed using reference TRBV28 and TRBJ2-7, is DVKVTQSSRYLVKRTGEKVFLECVQDMDHENMFWYRQDPGLGLRLIYFSYDVKMKEKGDIPEGYSVSREKKERFSLILESASTNQTSMYLCASSFGGTISEQYFGPGTRLTVT.

This clone has more than one count but fewer than ten. J is TRBJ1-5 and V is TRBV28; tentatively, D is TRBD1 (6 bases). This CDR3 spans 14 amino acids. With 6 bases removed from V and 7 bases from J, the gap between germline ends came to 16 bases. Germline lookup yields CDR1 MDHEN and CDR2 SYDVKM. The CDR3 spells CASRTGMGGQPQHF. For the CDR3, the DNA is TGTGCCAGCAGAACAGGGATGGGTGGGCAGCCCCAGCATTTT.